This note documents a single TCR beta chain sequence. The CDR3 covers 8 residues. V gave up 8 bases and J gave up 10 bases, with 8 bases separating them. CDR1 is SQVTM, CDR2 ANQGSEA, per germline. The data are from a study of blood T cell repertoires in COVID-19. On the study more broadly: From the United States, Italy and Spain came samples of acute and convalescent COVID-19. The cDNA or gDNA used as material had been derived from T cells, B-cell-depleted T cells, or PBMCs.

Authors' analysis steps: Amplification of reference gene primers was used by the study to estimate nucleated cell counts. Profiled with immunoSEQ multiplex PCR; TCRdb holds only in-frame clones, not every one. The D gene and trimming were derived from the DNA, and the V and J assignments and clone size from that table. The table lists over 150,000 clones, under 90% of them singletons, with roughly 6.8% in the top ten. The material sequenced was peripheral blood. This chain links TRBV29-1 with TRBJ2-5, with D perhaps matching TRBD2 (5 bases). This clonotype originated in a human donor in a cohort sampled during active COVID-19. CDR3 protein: CSLGDQYF. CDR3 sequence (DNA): TGCAGCCTCGGGGACCAGTACTTC.